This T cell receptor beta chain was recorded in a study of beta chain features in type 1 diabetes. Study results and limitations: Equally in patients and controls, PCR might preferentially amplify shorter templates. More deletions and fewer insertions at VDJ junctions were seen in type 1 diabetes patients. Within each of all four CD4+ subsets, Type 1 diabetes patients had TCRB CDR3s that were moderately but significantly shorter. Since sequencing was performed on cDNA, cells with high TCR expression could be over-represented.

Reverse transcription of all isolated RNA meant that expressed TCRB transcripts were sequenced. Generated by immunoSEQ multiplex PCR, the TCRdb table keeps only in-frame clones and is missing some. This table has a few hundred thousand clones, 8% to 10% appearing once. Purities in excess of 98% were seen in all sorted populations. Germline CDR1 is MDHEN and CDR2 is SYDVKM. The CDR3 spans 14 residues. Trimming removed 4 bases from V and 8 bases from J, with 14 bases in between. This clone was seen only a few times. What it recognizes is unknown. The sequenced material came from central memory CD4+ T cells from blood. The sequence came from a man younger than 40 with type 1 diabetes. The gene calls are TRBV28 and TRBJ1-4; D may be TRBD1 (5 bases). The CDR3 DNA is TGTGCCAGCAGTTCCCCACAAAGGGGAGAAAAACTGTTTTTT. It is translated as CASSSPQRGEKLFF.